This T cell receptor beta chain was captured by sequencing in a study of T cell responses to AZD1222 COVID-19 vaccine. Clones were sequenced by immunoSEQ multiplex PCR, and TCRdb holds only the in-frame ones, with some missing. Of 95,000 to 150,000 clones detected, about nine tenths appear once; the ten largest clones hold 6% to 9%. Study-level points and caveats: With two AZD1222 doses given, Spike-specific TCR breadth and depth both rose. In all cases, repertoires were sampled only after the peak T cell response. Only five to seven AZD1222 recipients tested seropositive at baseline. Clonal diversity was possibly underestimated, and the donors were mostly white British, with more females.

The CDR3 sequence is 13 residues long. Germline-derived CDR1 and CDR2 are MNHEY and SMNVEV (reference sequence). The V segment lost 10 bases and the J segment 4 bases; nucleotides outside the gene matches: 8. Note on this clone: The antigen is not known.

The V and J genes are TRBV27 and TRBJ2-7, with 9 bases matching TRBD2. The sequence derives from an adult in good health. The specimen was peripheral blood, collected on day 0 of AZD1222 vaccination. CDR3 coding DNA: TGTGCCACCCCTCGCGGGAGGGGATACGAGCAGTACTTC. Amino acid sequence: CATPRGRGYEQYF.